This T cell receptor (beta chain) is drawn from a study of blood T cell repertoires in COVID-19. This clone was observed a handful of times. The method was immunoSEQ multiplex PCR; TCRdb's version includes in-frame clones alone and lacks a portion of them. The table includes hundreds of thousands of clones, almost 90% detected once. Individuals aged about 18 to 90 years were recruited from fewer than 30 US areas. The source material was PBMCs or T cells enriched from blood (not recorded which). This TCR was sampled from a woman in her late teens or twenties with acute COVID-19.

The CDR3 region is CASSVGSGAYNEQFF. CDR3 bases: TGTGCCAGCAGCGTAGGTTCAGGGGCCTACAATGAGCAGTTCTTC. The chain links TRBV9 to TRBJ2-1; TRBD1 might be the D (6 bases). The V end lost 0 bases, the J end lost 2 bases, and 9 bases lay between the germline ends. The CDR3 contains 15 residues. Per germline, CDR1 SGDLS and CDR2 YYNGEE.